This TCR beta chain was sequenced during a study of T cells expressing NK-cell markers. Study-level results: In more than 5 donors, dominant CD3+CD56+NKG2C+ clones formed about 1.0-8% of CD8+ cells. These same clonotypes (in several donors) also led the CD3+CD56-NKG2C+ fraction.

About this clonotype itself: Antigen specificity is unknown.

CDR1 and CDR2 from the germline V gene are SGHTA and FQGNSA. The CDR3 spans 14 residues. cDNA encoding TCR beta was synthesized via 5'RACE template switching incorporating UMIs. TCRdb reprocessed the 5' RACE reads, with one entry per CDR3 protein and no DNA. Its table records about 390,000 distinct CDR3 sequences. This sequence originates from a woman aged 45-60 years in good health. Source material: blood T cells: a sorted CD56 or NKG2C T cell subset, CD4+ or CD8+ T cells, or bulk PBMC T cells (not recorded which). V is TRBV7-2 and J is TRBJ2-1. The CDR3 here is CASSLTSSDNEQFF.